This T cell receptor beta chain was documented in a study of blood T cell repertoires in COVID-19. Cohorts were assigned according to the clinical history that participants reported. V lost 6 bases and J lost 4; bases outside the gene matches: 7. Germline CDR1 reads LNHDA; CDR2 reads SQIVND (reference sequence). The length of the CDR3 is 14 residues. Original methodology: Amplification with reference gene primers provided the estimates of nucleated cell counts. Generated by immunoSEQ multiplex PCR, the TCRdb table keeps only in-frame clones and is missing some. The V and J calls and clone size come from that table; D and trimming were worked out from the DNA. This table has a few hundred thousand clones, 65% to 90% appearing once.

The material sequenced was PBMCs or T cells enriched from blood (not recorded which). The chain has TRBV19 and TRBJ1-2; 8 bases map to TRBD1. The receptor was derived from a woman aged 25 to 39 who had been exposed to COVID-19. The CDR3 protein is CASRSPQGVYGYTF. CDR3 coding DNA: TGTGCCAGTAGGTCCCCACAGGGGGTCTATGGCTACACCTTC.